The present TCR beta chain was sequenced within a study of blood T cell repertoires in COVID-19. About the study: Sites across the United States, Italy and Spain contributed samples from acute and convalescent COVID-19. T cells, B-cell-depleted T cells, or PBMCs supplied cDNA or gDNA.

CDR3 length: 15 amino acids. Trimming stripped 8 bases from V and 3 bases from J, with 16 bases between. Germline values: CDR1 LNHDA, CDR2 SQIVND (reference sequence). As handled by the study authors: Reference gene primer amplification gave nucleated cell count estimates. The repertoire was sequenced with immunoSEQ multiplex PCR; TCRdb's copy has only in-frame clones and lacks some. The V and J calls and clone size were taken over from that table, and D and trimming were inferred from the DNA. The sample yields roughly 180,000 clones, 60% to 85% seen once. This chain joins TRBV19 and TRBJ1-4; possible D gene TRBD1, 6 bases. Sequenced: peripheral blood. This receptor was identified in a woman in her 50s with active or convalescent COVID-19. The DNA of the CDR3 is TGTGCCAGTCAACCCCAGGGGATGCCTAATGAAAAACTGTTTTTT. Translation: CASQPQGMPNEKLFF.